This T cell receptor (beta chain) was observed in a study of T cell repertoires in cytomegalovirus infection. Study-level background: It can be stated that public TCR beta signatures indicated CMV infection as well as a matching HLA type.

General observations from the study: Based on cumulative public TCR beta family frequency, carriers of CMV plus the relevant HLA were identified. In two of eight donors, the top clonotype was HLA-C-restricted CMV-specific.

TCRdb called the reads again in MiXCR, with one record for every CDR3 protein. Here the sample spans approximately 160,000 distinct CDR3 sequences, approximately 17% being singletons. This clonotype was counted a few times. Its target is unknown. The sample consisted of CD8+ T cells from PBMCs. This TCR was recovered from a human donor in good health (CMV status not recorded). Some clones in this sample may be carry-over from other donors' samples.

The CDR3 DNA reads as TGCAGTGCTAGGGGGACAGGGGGCTACGAGCAGTACTTC. Translated, it gives CSARGTGGYEQYF. The rearrangement uses TRBV20-1 and TRBJ2-7; 11 positions agree with TRBD1. The ends lost 3 bases at V and 3 bases at J; junction bases unmatched: 1. The germline gives CDR1 DFQATT, CDR2 SNEGSKA (reference sequence). This CDR3 has 13 residues.